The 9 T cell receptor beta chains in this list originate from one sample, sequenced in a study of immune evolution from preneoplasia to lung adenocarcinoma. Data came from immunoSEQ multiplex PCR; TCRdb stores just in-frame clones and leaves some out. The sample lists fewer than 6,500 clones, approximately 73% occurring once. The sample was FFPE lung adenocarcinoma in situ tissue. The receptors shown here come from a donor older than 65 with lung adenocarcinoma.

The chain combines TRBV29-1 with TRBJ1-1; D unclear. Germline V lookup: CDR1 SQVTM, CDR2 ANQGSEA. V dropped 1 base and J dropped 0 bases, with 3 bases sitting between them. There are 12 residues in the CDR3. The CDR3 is CSVEAVNTEAFF. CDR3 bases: TGCAGCGTTGAAGCAGTGAACACTGAAGCTTTCTTT.

The CDR3 DNA follows: TGTGCCAGCAGCTCATCTAGCGGGGGGCTAAGGGAGACCCAGTACTTC. Residues: CASSSSSGGLRETQYF. This chain connects TRBV7-6 to TRBJ2-5, with TRBD2 matching 11 bases. This CDR3 has 16 residues. Germline assignment: CDR1 SGHVS and CDR2 FNYEAQ. Trimming cost V 4 bases and J 5 bases; bases outside gene matches: 9.

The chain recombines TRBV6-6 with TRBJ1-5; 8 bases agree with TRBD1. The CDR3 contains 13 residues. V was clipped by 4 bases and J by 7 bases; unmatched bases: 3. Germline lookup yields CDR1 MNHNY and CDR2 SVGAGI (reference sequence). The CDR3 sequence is CASSSGGRQPQHF. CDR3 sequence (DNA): TGTGCCAGCAGTTCAGGGGGCCGGCAGCCCCAGCATTTT.

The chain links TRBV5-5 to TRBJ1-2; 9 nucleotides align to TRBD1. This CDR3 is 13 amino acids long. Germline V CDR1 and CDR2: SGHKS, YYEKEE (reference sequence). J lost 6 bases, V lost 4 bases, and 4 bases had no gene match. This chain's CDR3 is CASSTGGGDGYTF. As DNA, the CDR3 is TGTGCCAGCAGCACAGGGGGCGGAGATGGCTACACCTTC.

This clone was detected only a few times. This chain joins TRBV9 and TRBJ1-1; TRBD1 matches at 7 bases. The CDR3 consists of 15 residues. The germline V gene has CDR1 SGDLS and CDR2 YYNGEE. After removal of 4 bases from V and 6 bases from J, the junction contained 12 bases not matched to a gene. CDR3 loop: CASSPLDRAFPEAFF. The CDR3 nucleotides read TGTGCCAGCAGCCCACTAGACAGGGCTTTCCCTGAAGCTTTCTTT.

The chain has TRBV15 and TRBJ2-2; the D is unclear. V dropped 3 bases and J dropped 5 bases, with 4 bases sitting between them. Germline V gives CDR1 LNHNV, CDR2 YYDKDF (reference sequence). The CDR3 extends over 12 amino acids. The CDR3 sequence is CATSRLTGELFF. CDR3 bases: TGTGCCACCAGCAGGTTAACCGGGGAGCTGTTTTTT.

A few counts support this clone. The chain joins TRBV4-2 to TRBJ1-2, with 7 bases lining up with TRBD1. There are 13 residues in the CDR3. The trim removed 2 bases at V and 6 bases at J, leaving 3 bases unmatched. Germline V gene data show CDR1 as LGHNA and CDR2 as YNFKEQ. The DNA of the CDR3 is TGTGCCAGCAGCCAACGACAGGGAGATGGCTACACCTTC. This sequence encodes CASSQRQGDGYTF.

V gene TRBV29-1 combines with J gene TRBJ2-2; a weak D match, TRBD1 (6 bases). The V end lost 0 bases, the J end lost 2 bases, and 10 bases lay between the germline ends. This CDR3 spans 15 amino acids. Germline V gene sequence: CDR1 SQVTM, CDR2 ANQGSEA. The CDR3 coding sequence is TGCAGCGTTGAAGATGGGACAAGTAACACCGGGGAGCTGTTTTTT. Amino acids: CSVEDGTSNTGELFF.

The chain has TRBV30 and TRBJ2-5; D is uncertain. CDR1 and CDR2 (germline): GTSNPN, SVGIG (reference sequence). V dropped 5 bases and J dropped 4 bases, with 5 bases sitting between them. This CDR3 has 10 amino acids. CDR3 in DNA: TGTGCCTGGGGTAGAGAGACCCAGTACTTC. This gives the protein CAWGRETQYF.